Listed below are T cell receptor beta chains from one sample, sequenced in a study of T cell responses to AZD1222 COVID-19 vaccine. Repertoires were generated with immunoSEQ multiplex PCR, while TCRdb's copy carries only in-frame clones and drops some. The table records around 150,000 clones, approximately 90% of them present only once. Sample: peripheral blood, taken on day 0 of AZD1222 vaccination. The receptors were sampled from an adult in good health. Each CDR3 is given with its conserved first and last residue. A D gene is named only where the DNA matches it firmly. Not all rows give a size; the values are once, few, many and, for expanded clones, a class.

CDR3: CASSPIAERRSSYNEQFF
DNA: TGTGCCAGCAGTCCGATCGCCGAGCGGAGGAGCTCCTACAATGAGCAGTTCTTC
D: .
size: few
V: TRBV7-3
J: TRBJ2-1

CDR3: CSVPPPSSGQETQYF
DNA: TGCAGCGTCCCGCCCCCTTCTAGCGGCCAAGAGACCCAGTACTTC
D: TRBD2
size: .
V: TRBV29-1
J: TRBJ2-5

CDR3: CASRKDRDYSNQPQHF
DNA: TGTGCCAGTAGAAAGGACAGGGACTATAGCAATCAGCCCCAGCATTTT
D: TRBD1
size: .
V: TRBV19
J: TRBJ1-5

CDR3: CASSPSGTGAQPQHF
DNA: TGTGCCAGCAGCCCCTCCGGGACAGGGGCTCAGCCCCAGCATTTT
D: TRBD1
size: .
V: TRBV9
J: TRBJ1-5

CDR3: CASSPPEGLAETQYF
DNA: TGTGCCAGCTCACCACCGGAGGGACTGGCAGAGACCCAGTACTTC
D: .
size: .
V: TRBV18
J: TRBJ2-5

CDR3: CASSLRLTNQPQHF
DNA: TGTGCCAGCAGCCTGCGACTTACCAATCAGCCCCAGCATTTT
D: .
size: .
V: TRBV5-6
J: TRBJ1-5

CDR3: CASSFQPGQGIYEQYF
DNA: TGTGCCAGCAGCTTCCAACCGGGACAGGGAATTTACGAGCAGTACTTC
D: TRBD1
size: .
V: TRBV2
J: TRBJ2-7

CDR3: CASSIEDNQPQHF
DNA: TGTGCCAGTAGTATAGAGGACAATCAGCCCCAGCATTTT
D: .
size: .
V: TRBV19
J: TRBJ1-5

CDR3: CASSPLWASAVGYGYTF
DNA: TGTGCCAGCAGCCCCTTGTGGGCCTCGGCGGTTGGGTATGGCTACACCTTC
D: .
size: .
V: TRBV7-2
J: TRBJ1-2

CDR3: CASSRRDREEKLFF
DNA: TGTGCCAGCAGCCGCCGGGACAGGGAGGAAAAACTGTTTTTT
D: TRBD1
size: few
V: TRBV11-1
J: TRBJ1-4

CDR3: CASSLTKGTSGGINTGELFF
DNA: TGTGCCAGCAGCTTAACGAAGGGGACTAGCGGGGGAATTAACACCGGGGAGCTGTTTTTT
D: TRBD2
size: once
V: TRBV7-3
J: TRBJ2-2

CDR3: CASSLGFFEDSYDEQFF
DNA: TGTGCCAGCAGCTTAGGGTTTTTTGAGGACAGCTACGATGAGCAGTTCTTC
D: .
size: .
V: TRBV7-9
J: TRBJ2-1

CDR3: CSYADPGTGDEKLFF
DNA: TGCAGCTATGCAGACCCCGGGACAGGGGACGAAAAACTGTTTTTT
D: TRBD1
size: .
V: TRBV29-1
J: TRBJ1-4

CDR3: CASRNPGGVYEQYF
DNA: TGCGCCAGCCGCAATCCAGGGGGGGTATACGAGCAGTACTTC
D: .
size: .
V: TRBV5-1
J: TRBJ2-7

CDR3: CAWSVHLPGRRTEAFF
DNA: TGTGCCTGGAGTGTACATTTACCAGGGCGACGGACTGAAGCTTTCTTT
D: .
size: .
V: TRBV30
J: TRBJ1-1

CDR3: CASSYANEADTQYF
DNA: TGTGCCAGCAGTTACGCAAACGAAGCTGATACGCAGTATTTT
D: .
size: .
V: TRBV6-5
J: TRBJ2-3

CDR3: CASSFEQVDTQYF
DNA: TGTGCCAGCAGTTTCGAGCAGGTAGATACGCAGTATTTT
D: .
size: .
V: TRBV12-3/TRBV12-4
J: TRBJ2-3

CDR3: CAWSVRGGNTEAFF
DNA: TGTGCCTGGAGTGTCAGGGGGGGGAACACTGAAGCTTTCTTT
D: TRBD1
size: .
V: TRBV30
J: TRBJ1-1

CDR3: CASSQVGNYGYTF
DNA: TGTGCCAGCAGCCAAGTTGGGAACTATGGCTACACCTTC
D: .
size: .
V: TRBV4-2
J: TRBJ1-2

CDR3: CASSSRDRDYEQYF
DNA: TGTGCCAGCTCATCCCGGGACAGGGACTACGAGCAGTACTTC
D: TRBD1
size: .
V: TRBV18
J: TRBJ2-7